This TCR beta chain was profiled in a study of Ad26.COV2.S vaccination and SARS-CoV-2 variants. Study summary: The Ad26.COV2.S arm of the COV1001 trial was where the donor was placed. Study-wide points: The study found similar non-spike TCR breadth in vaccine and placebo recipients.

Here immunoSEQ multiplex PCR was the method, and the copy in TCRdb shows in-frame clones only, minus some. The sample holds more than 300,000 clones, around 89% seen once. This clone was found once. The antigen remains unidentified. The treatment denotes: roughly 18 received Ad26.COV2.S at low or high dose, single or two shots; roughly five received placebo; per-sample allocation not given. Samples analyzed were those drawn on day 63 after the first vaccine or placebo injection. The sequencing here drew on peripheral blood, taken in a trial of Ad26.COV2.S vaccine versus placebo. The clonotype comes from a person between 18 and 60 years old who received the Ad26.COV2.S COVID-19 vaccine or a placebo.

The CDR3 coding sequence is TGTGCCACCAGTGATTTCCGGGAGGGCATTGAGGGGTATGAGCAGTTCTTC. Amino acid sequence: CATSDFREGIEGYEQFF. The rearrangement uses TRBV24-1 and TRBJ2-1; 8 bases map to TRBD2. This CDR3 has 17 amino acids. V lost 1 base to trimming and J lost 8 bases; unmatched junction nucleotides: 12. Germline-derived CDR1 and CDR2 are KGHDR and SFDVKD.